Below are 11 T cell receptor beta chains sequenced from a single sample in a study of blood T cell repertoires in COVID-19. TCRdb's table, derived via immunoSEQ multiplex PCR, lists solely in-frame clones and lacks some. The data show 250,000 to 350,000 clones, with about nine tenths seen just once and roughly 2.6% held by the top ten. The sequencing input was PBMCs or T cells enriched from blood (not recorded which). These receptors all come from a man aged 55-75 years who had recovered from COVID-19.

This chain links TRBV7-2 with TRBJ2-7; a possible D gene is TRBD2 (5 bases). From germline, CDR1 is SGHTA and CDR2 FQGNSA. V lost 1 base to trimming and J lost 2 bases, with 12 bases between them. The CDR3 totals 15 residues. CDR3 amino acids: CASSLGRGTPYEQYF. The CDR3 DNA reads TGTGCCAGCAGCTTAGGTCGGGGTACCCCCTACGAGCAGTACTTC.

As to this clone: The same CDR3 is also encoded by other DNA sequences in this sample. This chain joins TRBV7-8 and TRBJ1-2; maybe TRBD1 (5 bases). CDR1 SGHVS and CDR2 FQNEAQ come from the germline V gene. The CDR3 has 13 residues. V lost 5 bases to trimming and J lost 2 bases, with 9 bases between them. The CDR3 bases are TGTGCCAGCAGCCCAGACAGAAACTATGGCTACACCTTC. Its translation is CASSPDRNYGYTF.

The rearrangement uses TRBV27 and TRBJ2-7, with 7 bases lining up with TRBD1. This CDR3 is 13 amino acids long. CDR1 MNHEY and CDR2 SMNVEV come from the germline V gene (reference sequence). J lost 6 bases, V lost 3 bases, and 5 bases had no gene match. CDR3 residues: CASSFGTALEQYF. The CDR3 DNA reads TGTGCCAGCAGTTTCGGGACAGCCCTCGAGCAGTACTTC.

The V call is TRBV25-1, the J call TRBJ1-2; a weak D match, TRBD1 (6 bases). CDR1 is MGHDK, CDR2 SYGVNS, per germline. Trimming removed 5 bases from V and 0 bases from J, with 10 bases in between. CDR3 length: 14 amino acids. CDR3 nucleotides: TGTGCCAGCAGTAGGGACATGACTAACTATGGCTACACCTTC. Translation gives CASSRDMTNYGYTF.

The rearrangement uses TRBV4-1 and TRBJ1-2; 7 nucleotides match TRBD1. The CDR3 is 14 amino acids. Trimming took 4 bases from V and 5 from J; bases not matched to a gene: 7. CDR1 and CDR2 from the germline V gene are MGHRA and YSYEKL. CDR3 coding DNA: TGCGCCAGCAGCCCATTGGGACAGCTATATGGCTACACCTTC. Its translation is CASSPLGQLYGYTF.

The V call is TRBV25-1, the J call TRBJ2-3; TRBD1 aligns across 8 bases. V shed 5 bases and J 4 bases; nucleotides not matched to a gene: 8. Germline V gene data show CDR1 as MGHDK and CDR2 as SYGVNS. The CDR3 has 15 residues. The CDR3 coding sequence is TGTGCCAGCAGTACGCGGACAGGGTCCGCAGATACGCAGTATTTT. Translation gives CASSTRTGSADTQYF.

The chain uses TRBV19 and TRBJ2-6, with a weak D call TRBD2 (6 bases). This CDR3 has 17 residues. Germline lookup yields CDR1 LNHDA and CDR2 SQIVND (reference sequence). V was clipped by 4 bases and J by 5 bases, with 18 bases between them. CDR3 residues: CASSTGGGPLRANVLTF. The CDR3 DNA reads as TGTGCCAGTAGTACAGGAGGAGGGCCGTTGAGGGCCAACGTCCTGACTTTC.

J is TRBJ2-1 and V is TRBV15, with 10 bases lining up with TRBD2. The V segment lost 0 bases and the J segment 8 bases; nucleotides outside the gene matches: 10. Germline lookup yields CDR1 LNHNV and CDR2 YYDKDF (reference sequence). The CDR3 runs to 17 residues. The DNA of the CDR3 is TGTGCCACCAGCAGAGAGGTCGGGGCTAGCGGGAGCTATGAGCAGTTCTTC. Amino acids: CATSREVGASGSYEQFF.

V gene TRBV27 combines with J gene TRBJ2-5; 8 positions match TRBD1. This CDR3 comprises 14 residues. J lost 6 bases, V lost 6 bases, and 9 bases had no gene match. Per germline, CDR1 MNHEY and CDR2 SMNVEV (reference sequence). The CDR3, as DNA: TGTGCCAGCAGGTGGACAGGGAAGGCGAAGACCCAGTACTTC. It codes for CASRWTGKAKTQYF.

CDR3 protein: CASSPGHNTEAFF. In DNA, the CDR3 is TGTGCCAGCAGTCCGGGACATAACACTGAAGCTTTCTTT. The rearrangement uses TRBV12-3 or TRBV12-4 and TRBJ1-1; D is perhaps TRBD1 (6 bases). The CDR3 totals 13 residues. Between the trimmed V and J ends, which lost 5 bases and 2 bases, there was a span of 9 bases.

This clone appeared once. The rearrangement uses TRBV28 and TRBJ1-1, with 7 nucleotides matching TRBD1. Germline CDR1 MDHEN, CDR2 SYDVKM. This CDR3 spans 16 amino acids. V shed 2 bases and J 6 bases; nucleotides not matched to a gene: 12. Written as DNA, the CDR3 is TGTGCCAGCAGTTTACAGGGGGAAGTTTTTTTAGCTGAAGCTTTCTTT. It specifies CASSLQGEVFLAEAFF.